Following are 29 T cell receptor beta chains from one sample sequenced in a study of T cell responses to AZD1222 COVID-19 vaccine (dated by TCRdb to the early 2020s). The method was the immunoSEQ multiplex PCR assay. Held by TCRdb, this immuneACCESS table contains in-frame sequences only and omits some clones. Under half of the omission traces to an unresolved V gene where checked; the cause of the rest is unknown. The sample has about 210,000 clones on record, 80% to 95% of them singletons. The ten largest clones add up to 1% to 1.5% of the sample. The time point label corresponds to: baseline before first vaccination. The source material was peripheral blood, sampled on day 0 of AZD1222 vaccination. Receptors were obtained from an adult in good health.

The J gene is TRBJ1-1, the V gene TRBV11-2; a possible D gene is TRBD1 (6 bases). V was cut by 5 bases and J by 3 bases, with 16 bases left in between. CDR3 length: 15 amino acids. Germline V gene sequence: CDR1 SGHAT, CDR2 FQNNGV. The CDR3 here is CASSPRARGDTEAFF. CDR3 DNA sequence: TGTGCCAGCAGCCCGAGAGCCAGGGGTGACACTGAAGCTTTCTTT.

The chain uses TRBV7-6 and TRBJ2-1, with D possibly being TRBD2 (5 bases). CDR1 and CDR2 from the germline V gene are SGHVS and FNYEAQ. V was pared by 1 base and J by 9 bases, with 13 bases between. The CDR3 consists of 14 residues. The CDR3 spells CASSLGRGNAEQFF. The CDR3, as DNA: TGTGCCAGCAGCTTAGGAAGAGGGAACGCTGAGCAGTTCTTC.

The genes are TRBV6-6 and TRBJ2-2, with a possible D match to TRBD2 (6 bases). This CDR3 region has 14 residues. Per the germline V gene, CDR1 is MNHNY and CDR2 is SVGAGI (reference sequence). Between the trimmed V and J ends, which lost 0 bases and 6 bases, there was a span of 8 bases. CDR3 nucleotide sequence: TGTGCCAGCAGTTACTCGACTAGACCCGGGGAGCTGTTTTTT. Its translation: CASSYSTRPGELFF.

CDR3 sequence: CASSPHGGNTEAFF. The CDR3, as DNA: TGTGCCAGCAGTCCCCATGGAGGGAACACTGAAGCTTTCTTT. The rearrangement links TRBV6-5 to TRBJ1-1; no definite D call. V was shortened by 5 bases and J by 1 base, with 11 bases between the two germline ends. Looked up from germline, CDR1 is MNHEY and CDR2 is SVGAGI. The length of the CDR3 is 14 residues.

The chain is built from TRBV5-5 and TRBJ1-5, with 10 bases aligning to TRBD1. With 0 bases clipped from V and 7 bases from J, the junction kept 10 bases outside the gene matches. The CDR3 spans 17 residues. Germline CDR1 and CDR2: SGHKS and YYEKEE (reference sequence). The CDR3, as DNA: TGTGCCAGCAGCTTGGCGGACAGGGGGGTGTTCCTACAGCCCCAGCATTTT. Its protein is CASSLADRGVFLQPQHF. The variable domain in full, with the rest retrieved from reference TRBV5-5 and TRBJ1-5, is DAGVTQSPTHLIKTRGQQVTLRCSPISGHKSVSWYQQVLGQGPQFIFQYYEKEERGRGNFPDRFSARQFPNYSSELNVNALLLGDSALYLCASSLADRGVFLQPQHFGDGTRLSIL.

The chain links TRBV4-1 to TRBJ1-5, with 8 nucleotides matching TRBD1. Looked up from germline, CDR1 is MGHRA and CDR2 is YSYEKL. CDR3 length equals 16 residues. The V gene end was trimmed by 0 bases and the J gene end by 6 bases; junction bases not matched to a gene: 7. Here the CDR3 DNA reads TGCGCCAGCAGCCAAGACTGGACAGGGCAGGGTCAGCCCCAGCATTTT. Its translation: CASSQDWTGQGQPQHF.

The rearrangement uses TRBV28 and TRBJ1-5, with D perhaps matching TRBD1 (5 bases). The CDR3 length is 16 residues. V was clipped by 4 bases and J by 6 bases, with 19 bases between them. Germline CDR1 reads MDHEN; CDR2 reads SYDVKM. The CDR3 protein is CASSSGQRGLSQPQHF. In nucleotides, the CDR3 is TGTGCCAGCAGTTCGGGGCAAAGGGGCTTGAGTCAGCCCCAGCATTTT. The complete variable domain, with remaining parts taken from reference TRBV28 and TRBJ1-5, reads DVKVTQSSRYLVKRTGEKVFLECVQDMDHENMFWYRQDPGLGLRLIYFSYDVKMKEKGDIPEGYSVSREKKERFSLILESASTNQTSMYLCASSSGQRGLSQPQHFGDGTRLSIL.

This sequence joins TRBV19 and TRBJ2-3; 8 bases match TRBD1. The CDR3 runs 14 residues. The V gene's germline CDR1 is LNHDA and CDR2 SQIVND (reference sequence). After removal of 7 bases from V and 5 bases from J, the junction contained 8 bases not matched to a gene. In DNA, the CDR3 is TGTGCCAGTAAACGACAGGGGCTGAGAGATACGCAGTATTTT. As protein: CASKRQGLRDTQYF.

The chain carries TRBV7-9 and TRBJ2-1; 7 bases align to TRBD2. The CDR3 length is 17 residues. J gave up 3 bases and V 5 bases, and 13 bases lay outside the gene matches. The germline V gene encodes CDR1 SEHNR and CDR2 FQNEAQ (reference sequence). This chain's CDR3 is CASSTTLLAAIYNEQFF. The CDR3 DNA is TGTGCCAGCAGCACCACCCTCCTAGCGGCAATCTACAATGAGCAGTTCTTC. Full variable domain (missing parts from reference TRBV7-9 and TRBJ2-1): DTGVSQNPRHKITKRGQNVTFRCDPISEHNRLYWYRQTLGQGPEFLTYFQNEAQLEKSRLLSDRFSAERPKGSFSTLEIQRTEQGDSAMYLCASSTTLLAAIYNEQFFGPGTRLTVL.

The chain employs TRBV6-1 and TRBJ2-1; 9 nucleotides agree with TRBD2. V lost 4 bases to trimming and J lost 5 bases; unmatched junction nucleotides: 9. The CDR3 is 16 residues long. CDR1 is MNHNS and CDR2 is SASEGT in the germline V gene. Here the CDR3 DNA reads TGTGCCAGCAGTGCATTTGCGGGGGGGCCTAACAATGAGCAGTTCTTC. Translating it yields CASSAFAGGPNNEQFF.

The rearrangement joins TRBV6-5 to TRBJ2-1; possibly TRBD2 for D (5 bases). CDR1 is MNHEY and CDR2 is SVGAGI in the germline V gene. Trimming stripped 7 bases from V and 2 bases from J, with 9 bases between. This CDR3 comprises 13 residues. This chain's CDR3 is CASMRAAYNEQFF. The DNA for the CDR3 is TGTGCCAGCATGAGGGCAGCCTACAATGAGCAGTTCTTC.

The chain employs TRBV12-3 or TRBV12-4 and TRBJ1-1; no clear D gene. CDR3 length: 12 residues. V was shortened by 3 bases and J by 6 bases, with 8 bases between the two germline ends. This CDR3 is CASSFHVSEAFF. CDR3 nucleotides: TGTGCCAGCAGTTTTCACGTTTCTGAAGCTTTCTTT.

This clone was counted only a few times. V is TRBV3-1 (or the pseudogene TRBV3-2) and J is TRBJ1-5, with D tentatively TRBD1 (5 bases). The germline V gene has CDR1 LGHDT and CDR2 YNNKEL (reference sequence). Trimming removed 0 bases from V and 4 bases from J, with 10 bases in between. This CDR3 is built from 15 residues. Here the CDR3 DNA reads TGTGCCAGCAGCCAAGATCTTGGGGGGAATCAGCCCCAGCATTTT. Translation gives CASSQDLGGNQPQHF.

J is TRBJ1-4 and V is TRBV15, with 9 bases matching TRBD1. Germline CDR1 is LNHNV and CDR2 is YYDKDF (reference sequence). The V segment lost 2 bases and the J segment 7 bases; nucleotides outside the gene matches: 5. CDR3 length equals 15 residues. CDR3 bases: TGTGCCACCAGCAGACGGGACAGGGCACGTGAAAAACTGTTTTTT. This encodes CATSRRDRAREKLFF. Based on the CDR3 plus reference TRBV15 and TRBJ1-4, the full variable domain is DAMVIQNPRYQVTQFGKPVTLSCSQTLNHNVMYWYQQKSSQAPKLLFHYYDKDFNNEADTPDNFQSRRPNTSFCFLDIRSPGLGDTAMYLCATSRRDRAREKLFFGSGTQLSVL.

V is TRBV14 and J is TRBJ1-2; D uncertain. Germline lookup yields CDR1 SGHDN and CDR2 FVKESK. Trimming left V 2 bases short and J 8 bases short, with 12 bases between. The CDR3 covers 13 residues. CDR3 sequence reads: CASSQPDSWGYTF. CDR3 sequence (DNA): TGTGCCAGCAGCCAACCAGATTCCTGGGGCTACACCTTC.

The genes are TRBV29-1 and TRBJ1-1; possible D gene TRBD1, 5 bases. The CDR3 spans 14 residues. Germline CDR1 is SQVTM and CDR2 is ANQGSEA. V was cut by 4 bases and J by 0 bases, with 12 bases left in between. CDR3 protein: CSVGRGGLNTEAFF. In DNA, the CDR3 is TGCAGCGTTGGCCGGGGGGGGTTGAACACTGAAGCTTTCTTT. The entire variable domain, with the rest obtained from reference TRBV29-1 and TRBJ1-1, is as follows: SAVISQKPSRDICQRGTSLTIQCQVDSQVTMMFWYRQQPGQSLTLIATANQGSEATYESGFVIDKFPISRPNLTFSTLTVSNMSPEDSSIYLCSVGRGGLNTEAFFGQGTRLTVV.

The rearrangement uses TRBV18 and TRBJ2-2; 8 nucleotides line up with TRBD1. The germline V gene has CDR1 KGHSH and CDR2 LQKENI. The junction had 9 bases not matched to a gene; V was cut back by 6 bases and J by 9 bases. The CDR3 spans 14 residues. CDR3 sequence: CASSPGQGFRELFF. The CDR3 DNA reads TGTGCCAGCTCCCCCGGACAGGGATTCCGGGAGCTGTTTTTT.

This chain's CDR3 is CASSQVGGETTDTQYF. The CDR3 DNA is TGCGCCAGCAGCCAAGTTGGCGGGGAGACCACAGATACGCAGTATTTT. V usage is TRBV4-3 and J usage is TRBJ2-3, with a tentative D call TRBD2 (6 bases). The V and J ends lost 1 base and 2 bases respectively, with 13 bases between them. There are 16 residues in the CDR3. CDR1 and CDR2 from the germline V gene are LGHNA and YSLEER.

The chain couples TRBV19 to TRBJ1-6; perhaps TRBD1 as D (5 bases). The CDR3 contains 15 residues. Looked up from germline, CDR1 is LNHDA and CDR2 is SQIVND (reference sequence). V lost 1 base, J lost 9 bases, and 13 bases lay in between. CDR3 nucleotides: TGTGCCAGTAGTATAGGGGGCCTCGTCGGTTCACCCCTCCACTTT. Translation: CASSIGGLVGSPLHF.

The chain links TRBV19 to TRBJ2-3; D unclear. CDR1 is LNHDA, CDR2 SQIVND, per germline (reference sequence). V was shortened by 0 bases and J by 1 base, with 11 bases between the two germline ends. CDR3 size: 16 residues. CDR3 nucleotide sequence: TGTGCCAGTAGTATAGACACAGCACGGGGCACAGATACGCAGTATTTT. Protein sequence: CASSIDTARGTDTQYF.

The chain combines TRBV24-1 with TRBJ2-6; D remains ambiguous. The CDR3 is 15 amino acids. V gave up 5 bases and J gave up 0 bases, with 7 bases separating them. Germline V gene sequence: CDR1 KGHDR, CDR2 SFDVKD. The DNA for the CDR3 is TGTGCCACCAGTGGTCGGTACTCTGGGGCCAACGTCCTGACTTTC. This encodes CATSGRYSGANVLTF.

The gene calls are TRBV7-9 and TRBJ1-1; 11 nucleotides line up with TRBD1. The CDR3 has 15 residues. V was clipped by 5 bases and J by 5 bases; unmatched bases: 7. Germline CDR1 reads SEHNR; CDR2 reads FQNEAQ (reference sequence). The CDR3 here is CASSAEGTGGTEAFF. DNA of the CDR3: TGTGCCAGCAGCGCCGAAGGGACAGGGGGAACTGAAGCTTTCTTT.

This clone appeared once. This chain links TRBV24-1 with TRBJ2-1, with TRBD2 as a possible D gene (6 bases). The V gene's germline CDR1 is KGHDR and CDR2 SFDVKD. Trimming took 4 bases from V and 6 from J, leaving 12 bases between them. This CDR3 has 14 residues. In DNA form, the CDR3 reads TGTGCCACCAGTGACACCGGGACTCTCAATGAGCAGTTCTTC. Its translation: CATSDTGTLNEQFF.

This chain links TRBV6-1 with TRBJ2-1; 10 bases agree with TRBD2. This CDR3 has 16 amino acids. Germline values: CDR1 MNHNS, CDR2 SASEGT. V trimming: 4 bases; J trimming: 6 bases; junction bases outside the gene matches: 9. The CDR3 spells CASSGLSGGAGNEQFF. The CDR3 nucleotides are TGTGCCAGCAGTGGGCTCAGCGGGGGGGCAGGCAATGAGCAGTTCTTC.

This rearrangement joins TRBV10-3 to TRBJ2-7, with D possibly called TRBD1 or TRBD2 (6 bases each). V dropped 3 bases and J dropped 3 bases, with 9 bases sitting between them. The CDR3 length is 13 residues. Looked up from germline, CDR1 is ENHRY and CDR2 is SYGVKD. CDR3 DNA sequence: TGTGCCATCAGTGAAGGGGGGCTCTACGAGCAGTACTTC. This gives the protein CAISEGGLYEQYF.

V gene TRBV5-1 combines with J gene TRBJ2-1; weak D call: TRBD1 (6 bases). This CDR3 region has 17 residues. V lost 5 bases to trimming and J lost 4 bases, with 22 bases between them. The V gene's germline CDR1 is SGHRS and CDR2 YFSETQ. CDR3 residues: CASSKPTTGSGYNEQFF. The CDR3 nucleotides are TGCGCCAGCAGTAAGCCGACCACAGGGTCAGGGTACAATGAGCAGTTCTTC.

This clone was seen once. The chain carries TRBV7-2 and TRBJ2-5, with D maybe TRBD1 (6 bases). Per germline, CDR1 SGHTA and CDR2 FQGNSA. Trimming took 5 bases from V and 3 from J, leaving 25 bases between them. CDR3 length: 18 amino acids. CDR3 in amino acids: CASSLSERTAFRKETQYF. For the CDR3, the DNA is TGTGCCAGCAGCCTCTCGGAGCGGACAGCCTTCCGAAAAGAGACCCAGTACTTC.

Written as DNA, the CDR3 is TGTGCCAGCTCGGGGACTAGCGGAGATACGCAGTATTTT. Its translation is CASSGTSGDTQYF. The J gene is TRBJ2-3, the V gene TRBV18, with TRBD2 matching 11 bases. The CDR3 is made up of 13 amino acids. The V gene end was trimmed by 6 bases and the J gene end by 5 bases; junction bases not matched to a gene: 1. Germline loops: CDR1 KGHSH, CDR2 LQKENI.

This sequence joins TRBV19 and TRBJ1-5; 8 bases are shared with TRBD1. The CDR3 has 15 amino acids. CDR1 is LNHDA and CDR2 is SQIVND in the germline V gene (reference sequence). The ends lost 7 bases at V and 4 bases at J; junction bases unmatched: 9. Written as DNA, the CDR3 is TGTGCCAGTACCCAGGGGGCGATCACAAATCAGCCCCAGCATTTT. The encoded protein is CASTQGAITNQPQHF.